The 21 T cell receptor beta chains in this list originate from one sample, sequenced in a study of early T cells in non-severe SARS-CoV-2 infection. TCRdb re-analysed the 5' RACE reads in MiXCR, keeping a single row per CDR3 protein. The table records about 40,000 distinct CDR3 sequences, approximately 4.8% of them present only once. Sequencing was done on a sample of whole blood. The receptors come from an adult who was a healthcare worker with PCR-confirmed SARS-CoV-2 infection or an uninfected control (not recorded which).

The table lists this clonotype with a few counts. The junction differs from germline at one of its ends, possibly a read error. The CDR3 bases are TGTGCTAGCAGCCTACGAACAGGGGCAGAGACCCAGTACTTC. It specifies CASSLRTGAETQYF. This chain connects TRBV7-7 to TRBJ2-5; 7 nucleotides align to TRBD1. There are 14 residues in the CDR3. Per germline, CDR1 SSHAT and CDR2 FNYEAQ (reference sequence).

CDR3 in amino acids: CASRRNLAGETQYF. The CDR3, as DNA: TGTGCCAGCAGACGAAACCTAGCGGGAGAGACCCAGTACTTC. This sequence joins TRBV7-2 and TRBJ2-5, with 8 bases lining up with TRBD2. The CDR3 sequence is 14 residues long. Per germline, CDR1 SGHTA and CDR2 FQGNSA. J gave up 4 bases and V 6 bases, and 7 bases lay outside the gene matches.

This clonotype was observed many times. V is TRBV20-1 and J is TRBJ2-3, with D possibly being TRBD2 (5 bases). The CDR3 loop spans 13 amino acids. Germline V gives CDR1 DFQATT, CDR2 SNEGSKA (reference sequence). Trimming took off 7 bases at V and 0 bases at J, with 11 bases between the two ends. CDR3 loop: CSGSAGSTDTQYF. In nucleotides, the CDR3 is TGCAGTGGGTCGGCGGGCAGCACAGATACGCAGTATTTT.

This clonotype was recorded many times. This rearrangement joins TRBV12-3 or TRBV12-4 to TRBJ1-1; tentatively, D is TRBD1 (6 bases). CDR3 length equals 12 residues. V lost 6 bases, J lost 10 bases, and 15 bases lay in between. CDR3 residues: CASRRTARSAFF. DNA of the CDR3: TGTGCCAGCAGACGGACAGCCAGATCAGCTTTCTTT.

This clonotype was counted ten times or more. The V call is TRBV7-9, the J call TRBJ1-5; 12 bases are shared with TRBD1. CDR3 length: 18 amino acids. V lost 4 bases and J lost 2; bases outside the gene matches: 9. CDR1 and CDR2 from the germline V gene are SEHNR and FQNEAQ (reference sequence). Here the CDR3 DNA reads TGTGCCAGCAGCTATGGGACAGGGGGCTTCGAGGGCAATCAGCCCCAGCATTTT. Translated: CASSYGTGGFEGNQPQHF.

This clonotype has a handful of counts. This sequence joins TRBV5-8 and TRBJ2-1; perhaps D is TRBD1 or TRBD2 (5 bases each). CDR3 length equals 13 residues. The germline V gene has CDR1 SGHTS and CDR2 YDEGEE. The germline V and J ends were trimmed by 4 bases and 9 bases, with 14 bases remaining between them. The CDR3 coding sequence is TGTGCCAGCAGCCCGAATCCAGGGAGTGAGCAGTTCTTC. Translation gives CASSPNPGSEQFF.

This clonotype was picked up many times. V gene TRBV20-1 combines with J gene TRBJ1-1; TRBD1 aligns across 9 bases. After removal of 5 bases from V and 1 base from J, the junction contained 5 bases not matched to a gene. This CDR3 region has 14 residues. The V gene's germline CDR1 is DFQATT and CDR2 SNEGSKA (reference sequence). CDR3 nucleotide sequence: TGCAGTGCTCAACAGGGGGCCAAGAACACTGAAGCTTTCTTT. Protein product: CSAQQGAKNTEAFF.

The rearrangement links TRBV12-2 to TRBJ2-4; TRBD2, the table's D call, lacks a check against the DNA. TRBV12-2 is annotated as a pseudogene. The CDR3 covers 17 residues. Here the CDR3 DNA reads TGTGCAAGTCGCTTAGTTCCCGCGCGGGCAGCCAAAAACATTCAGTACTTC. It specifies CASRLVPARAAKNIQYF.

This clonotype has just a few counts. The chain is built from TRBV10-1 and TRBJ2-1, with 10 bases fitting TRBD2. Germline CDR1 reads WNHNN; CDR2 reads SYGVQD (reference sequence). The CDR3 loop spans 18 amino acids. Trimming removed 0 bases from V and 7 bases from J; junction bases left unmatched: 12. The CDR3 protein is CASSESTRASGGRNEQFF. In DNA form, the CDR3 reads TGCGCCAGCAGTGAGTCGACTCGGGCTAGCGGGGGACGTAATGAGCAGTTCTTC.

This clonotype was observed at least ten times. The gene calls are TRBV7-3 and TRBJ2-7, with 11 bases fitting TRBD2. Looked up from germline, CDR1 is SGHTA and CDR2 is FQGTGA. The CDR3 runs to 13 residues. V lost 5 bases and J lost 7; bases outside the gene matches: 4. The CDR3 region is CASSAGLAGEQYF. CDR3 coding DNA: TGTGCCAGCAGCGCCGGACTAGCGGGTGAGCAGTACTTC.

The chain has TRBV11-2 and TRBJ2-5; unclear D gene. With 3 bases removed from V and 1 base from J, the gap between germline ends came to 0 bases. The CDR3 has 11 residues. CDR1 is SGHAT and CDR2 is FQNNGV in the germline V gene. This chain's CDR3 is CASSFQETQYF. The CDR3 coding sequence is TGTGCCAGCAGCTTCCAAGAGACCCAGTACTTC.

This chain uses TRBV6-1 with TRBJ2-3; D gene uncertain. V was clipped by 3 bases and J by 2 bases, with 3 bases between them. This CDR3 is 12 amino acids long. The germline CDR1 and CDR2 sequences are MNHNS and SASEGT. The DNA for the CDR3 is TGTGCCAGCAGTGACTACACAGATACGCAGTATTTT. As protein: CASSDYTDTQYF.

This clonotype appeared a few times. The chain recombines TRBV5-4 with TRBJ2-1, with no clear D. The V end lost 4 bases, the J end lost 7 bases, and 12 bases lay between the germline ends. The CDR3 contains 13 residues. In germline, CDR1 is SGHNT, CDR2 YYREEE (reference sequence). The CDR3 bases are TGTGCCAGCAGCCCAACGATACTGAATGAGCAGTTCTTC. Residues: CASSPTILNEQFF.

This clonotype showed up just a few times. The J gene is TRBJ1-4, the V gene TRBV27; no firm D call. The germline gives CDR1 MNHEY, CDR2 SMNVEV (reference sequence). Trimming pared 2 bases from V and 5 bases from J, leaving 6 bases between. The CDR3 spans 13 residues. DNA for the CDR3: TGTGCCAGCAGTTTAGAGCGGAATGAAAAACTGTTTTTT. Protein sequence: CASSLERNEKLFF.

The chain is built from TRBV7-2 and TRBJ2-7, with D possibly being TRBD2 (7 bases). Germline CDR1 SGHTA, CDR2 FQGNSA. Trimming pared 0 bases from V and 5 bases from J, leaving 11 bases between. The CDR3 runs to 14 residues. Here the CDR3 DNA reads TGTGCCAGCAGCTTAGCGGGGGGGGCGGACGAGCAGTACTTC. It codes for CASSLAGGADEQYF.

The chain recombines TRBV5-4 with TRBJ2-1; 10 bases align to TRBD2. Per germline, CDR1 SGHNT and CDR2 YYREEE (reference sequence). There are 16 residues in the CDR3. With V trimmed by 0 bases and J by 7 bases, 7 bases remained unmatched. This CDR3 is CASSLAVSSGRNEQFF. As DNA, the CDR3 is TGTGCCAGCAGCTTGGCCGTGTCTAGCGGGAGAAATGAGCAGTTCTTC.

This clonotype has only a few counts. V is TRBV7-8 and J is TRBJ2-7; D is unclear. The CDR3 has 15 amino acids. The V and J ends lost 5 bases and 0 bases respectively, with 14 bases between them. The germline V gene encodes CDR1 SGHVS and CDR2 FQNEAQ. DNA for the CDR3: TGTGCCAGCAGCCTGGGTCCTTCGACCTCCTACGAGCAGTACTTC. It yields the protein CASSLGPSTSYEQYF.

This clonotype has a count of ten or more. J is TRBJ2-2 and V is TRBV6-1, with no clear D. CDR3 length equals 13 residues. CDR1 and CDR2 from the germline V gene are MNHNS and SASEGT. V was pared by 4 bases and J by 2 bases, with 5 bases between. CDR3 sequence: CASSAGNTGELFF. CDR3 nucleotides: TGTGCCAGCAGTGCCGGCAACACCGGGGAGCTGTTTTTT.

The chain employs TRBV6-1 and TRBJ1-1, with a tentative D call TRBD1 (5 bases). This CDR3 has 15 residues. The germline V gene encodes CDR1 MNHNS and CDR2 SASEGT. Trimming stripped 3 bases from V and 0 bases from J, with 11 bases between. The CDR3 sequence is CASSDRQRLNTEAFF. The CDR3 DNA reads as TGTGCCAGCAGTGATCGACAGAGATTGAACACTGAAGCTTTCTTT.

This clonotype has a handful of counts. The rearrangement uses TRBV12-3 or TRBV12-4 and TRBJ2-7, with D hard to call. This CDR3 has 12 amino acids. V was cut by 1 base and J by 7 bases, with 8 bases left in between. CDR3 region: CASSLDRWEQYF. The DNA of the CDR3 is TGTGCCAGCAGTTTAGACCGGTGGGAGCAGTACTTC.

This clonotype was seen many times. The CDR3 DNA reads as TGCAGTGCTATAGAGCAGGGCGAACCTAACACTGAAGCTTTCTTT. Translation: CSAIEQGEPNTEAFF. V usage is TRBV20-1 and J usage is TRBJ1-1, with a possible D match to TRBD1 (5 bases). Trimming removed 4 bases from V and 2 bases from J, with 17 bases in between. The CDR3 is made up of 15 amino acids. The germline V gene has CDR1 DFQATT and CDR2 SNEGSKA (reference sequence).